This TCR beta chain was captured in a study of blood T cell repertoires in COVID-19 (dated by TCRdb to the early 2020s). About the investigation overall: The collaborator samples originated in the United States, Italy and Spain and spanned the acute and convalescent phases of COVID-19. Nearly every sample came with metadata listing a de-identified subject ID, COVID-19 status, age in years and sex. Subjects who had been exposed to COVID-19, were actively infected with it, or had recovered from it provided the deeply sampled blood TCRbeta repertoires that made up the dataset. The repertoires were released in a freely available public database intended as a resource for research on the immune response to SARS-CoV-2. The prospective study material was composed of cDNA or gDNA derived from T cells, B-cell-depleted T cells, or PBMCs. Where HLA class I and class II types were available, the types were taken from metadata supplied by the sample provider, not from assay-based typing. Samples came from the ongoing ImmuneRACE study (first 160 participants) plus 1,254 subjects from 6 global collaborators.

A second Seattle source provided samples from volunteer blood donors who had recovered from COVID-19. Whole blood was collected in K2EDTA tubes by collaborating institutions according to the institutions' own protocols. Collaborator samples were shipped for TCRbeta analysis as frozen whole blood, isolated PBMCs, or DNA extracted from either sample type. What the research found in general, with its limitations: How much clinical and demographic metadata was included differed by source and by participant, and the metadata was provided uncurated.

The immunoSEQ Assay, a bias-controlled multiplex PCR, was used to amplify TCRbeta CDR3 regions from genomic DNA. The authors processed their data as follows. The number of nucleated cells in each sample was estimated from the amplification of reference gene primers within the assay. To quantify the absolute abundance of each unique TCRbeta CDR3 rearrangement, sequence reads were collapsed and filtered. For each sample, productive Simpson clonality was calculated by taking the square root of Simpson's diversity index across productive rearrangements. In its TCRdb copy, this immuneACCESS table keeps in-frame sequences only and misses some clones. Where compared with another copy, unresolved V genes explain less than half of these, and the others have no known cause. The D gene and trimming were derived from the DNA, and the V and J assignments and clone size from that table. The sample table contains fewer than 350,000 clones; only one count was recorded for around 88% of them. Of the sample, 2.1% is held by the ten largest clones.

The CDR3 sequence holds 16 residues, the cysteine and phenylalanine included. Solely the CDR3 DNA is kept, with 48 bases framed from the first base. According to the germline V gene, CDR1 reads KGHSH and CDR2 reads LQKENI. Trimming at the junction amounts to 3 bases on V and 0 bases on J, and the germline ends lie 15 bases apart. To note about this clone: Its antigen is not yet known. No base qualities exist here, and no much larger clone lies one base off it.

Material for sequencing was peripheral blood. This receptor was obtained from a woman in her 30s who had recovered from COVID-19. Here the chain combines TRBV18 and TRBJ2-7; tentative D gene TRBD2, with 5 bases matching. For the CDR3, the sequence is CASSPSAGLISYEQYF. The nucleotide sequence reads TGTGCCAGCTCACCGTCCGCAGGACTTATCTCCTACGAGCAGTACTTC.